These T cell receptor beta chains were read from a single sample in a study of T cell changes during pregnancy in multiple sclerosis. The repertoire was sequenced with immunoSEQ multiplex PCR; TCRdb's copy has only in-frame clones and lacks some. This sample has 100,000 or so clones, with over 80% found just once. Here the sequenced sample was peripheral blood, taken after pregnancy. Every receptor here comes from a female donor with multiple sclerosis, enrolled in a pregnancy study. Each CDR3 is given with its conserved first and last residue. A D gene is named only where the DNA matches it firmly. Clone size is not always given. Where it is, it says once, few, many or a class for expanded clones.

j_call,cdr3_length,d_call,clone_size,v_call,cdr3_aa,cdr3_nt
TRBJ2-2,14,NA,NA,TRBV6-1,CASSLRLVPGELFF,TGTGCCAGCAGTTTGCGACTAGTCCCCGGGGAGCTGTTTTTT
TRBJ2-7,15,TRBD2,NA,TRBV19,CASSFSGESSYEQYF,TGTGCCAGTAGTTTTAGCGGGGAGAGCTCCTACGAGCAGTACTTC
TRBJ1-4,15,NA,NA,TRBV4-3,CASSPRPRPNEKLFF,TGCGCCAGCAGCCCACGGCCTAGACCTAATGAAAAACTGTTTTTT
TRBJ1-4,15,NA,NA,TRBV9,CASSGGQSTREKLFF,TGTGCCAGCAGCGGCGGACAGAGCACCAGGGAAAAACTGTTTTTT
TRBJ1-2,14,NA,NA,TRBV10-3,CAIRQPIANYGYTF,TGTGCCATCAGACAGCCGATAGCTAACTATGGCTACACCTTC
TRBJ1-2,13,NA,few,TRBV30,CAWSVLQAKGYTF,TGTGCCTGGAGTGTTTTACAGGCTAAGGGCTACACCTTC
TRBJ2-7,14,NA,NA,TRBV30,CAWSPGVTDYEQYF,TGTGCCTGGAGCCCTGGCGTGACAGACTACGAGCAGTACTTC
TRBJ2-1,15,NA,NA,TRBV9,CASSVRDKTYNEQFF,TGTGCCAGCAGCGTCCGGGACAAGACCTACAATGAGCAGTTCTTC
TRBJ1-2,16,TRBD1,NA,TRBV4-1,CASSARDRAPSYGYTF,TGCGCCAGCAGCGCCCGGGACAGGGCTCCCTCCTATGGCTACACCTTC
TRBJ2-1,14,NA,NA,TRBV5-1,CASSFGDPSYEQFF,TGCGCCAGCAGCTTCGGTGATCCCTCTTATGAGCAGTTCTTC
TRBJ2-3,14,TRBD1,NA,TRBV7-3,CASSRNRGTDTQYF,TGTGCCAGCAGCCGAAACAGGGGTACAGATACGCAGTATTTT
TRBJ1-1,15,NA,NA,TRBV6-5,CASSPWAGLNTEAFF,TGTGCCAGCAGTCCCTGGGCGGGATTGAACACTGAAGCTTTCTTT
TRBJ2-1,13,TRBD2,NA,TRBV30,CAWSRREVDEQFF,TGTGCCTGGAGTCGGCGGGAGGTCGATGAGCAGTTCTTC
TRBJ2-1,16,TRBD2,NA,TRBV4-2,CASSQVSLAGDHEQFF,TGTGCCAGCAGCCAAGTCTCACTAGCGGGAGACCATGAGCAGTTCTTC
TRBJ1-4,15,NA,NA,TRBV9,CASSVSVSTNEKLFF,TGTGCCAGCAGCGTATCGGTGTCAACTAATGAAAAACTGTTTTTT
TRBJ1-1,16,NA,NA,TRBV9,CASSVVKWGGNTEAFF,TGTGCCAGCAGCGTAGTTAAATGGGGCGGCAACACTGAAGCTTTCTTT